The following is a T cell receptor (beta chain) sequence with its context. Its cognate antigen is unknown. The record originates from a study of T cell repertoires in cytomegalovirus infection. TCRdb re-analysed the reads in MiXCR, keeping a single row per CDR3 protein. The sample holds around 750,000 distinct CDR3 sequences; less than 35% are singletons and the top ten take 9.5% to 15%. V dropped 5 bases and J dropped 4 bases, with 12 bases sitting between them. In germline, CDR1 is SGHAT, CDR2 FQNNGV. The CDR3 has 14 residues. The chain joins TRBV11-2 to TRBJ2-1; no definite D call. The sequence was collected from a human donor in good health (CMV status not recorded). Some clones in this sample may be carry-over from other donors' samples. Sequenced material: cultured CD8+ T cells from PBMCs, taken from culture after CMV antigen stimulation. The CDR3 DNA follows: TGTGCCAGCAGCCCGGTGAGAGGTTACAATGAGCAGTTCTTC. It is translated as CASSPVRGYNEQFF.